The next 9 T cell receptor beta chains were all read from a single sample in a study of technical replicates of blood from four donors. Profiling relied on immunoSEQ multiplex PCR, and the TCRdb table lists in-frame clones only, not all of them. The data hold some 15,000 clones, with roughly 87% observed a single time. The specimen sequenced was PBMCs. The receptor set was obtained from a human donor in good health.

The rearrangement joins TRBV7-6 to TRBJ2-2; D gene ambiguous. Germline V gene data show CDR1 as SGHVS and CDR2 as FNYEAQ. The V end was cut by 2 bases, the J end by 0 bases, with 4 bases between. The CDR3 spans 14 residues. The CDR3 coding sequence is TGTGCCAGCAGCTTACGAGCGAACACCGGGGAGCTGTTTTTT. Its protein is CASSLRANTGELFF.

The gene calls are TRBV19 and TRBJ1-3, with D unclear. The CDR3 length is 13 residues. CDR1 is LNHDA, CDR2 SQIVND, per germline (reference sequence). Trimming cost V 7 bases and J 0 bases, with 7 bases left between them. The CDR3 region is CASNRDSGNTIYF. CDR3 nucleotides: TGTGCCAGTAACAGAGACTCTGGAAACACCATATATTTT. Filled out from reference TRBV19 and TRBJ1-3, the complete variable domain reads DGGITQSPKYLFRKEGQNVTLSCEQNLNHDAMYWYRQDPGQGLRLIYYSQIVNDFQKGDIAEGYSVSREKKESFPLTVTSAQKNPTAFYLCASNRDSGNTIYFGEGSWLTVV.

The J gene is TRBJ2-7, the V gene TRBV6-1; 9 bases match TRBD1. The CDR3 spans 14 residues. V shed 8 bases, J shed 7 bases, and the junction held 12 bases outside the gene matches. Germline V CDR1 and CDR2: MNHNS, SASEGT. The CDR3: CASWDTGGREEQYF. Here the CDR3 DNA reads TGTGCCAGCTGGGATACAGGGGGCAGGGAAGAGCAGTACTTC.

The chain uses TRBV14 and TRBJ1-1; D is unclear. This CDR3 comprises 13 residues. Trimming cost V 4 bases and J 7 bases, with 13 bases left between them. Germline CDR1 is SGHDN and CDR2 is FVKESK. The CDR3 DNA sequence: TGTGCCAGCAGCCTCGGGAGGGTGGGTGAAGCTTTCTTT. Translated, it gives CASSLGRVGEAFF. Full variable domain (remainder filled in from reference TRBV14 and TRBJ1-1): EAGVTQFPSHSVIEKGQTVTLRCDPISGHDNLYWYRRVMGKEIKFLLHFVKESKQDESGMPNNRFLAERTGGTYSTLKVQPAELEDSGVYFCASSLGRVGEAFFGQGTRLTVV.

The rearrangement uses TRBV11-2 and TRBJ2-5; 9 bases are shared with TRBD2. V lost 1 base, J lost 4 bases, and 4 bases stayed unmatched. Germline V gene lookup returns CDR1 SGHAT and CDR2 FQNNGV. The CDR3 is 15 amino acids. CDR3 coding DNA: TGTGCCAGCAGCTTAGGGGCGGGAGGGGGAGAGACCCAGTACTTC. Protein product: CASSLGAGGGETQYF.

The chain has TRBV6-5 and TRBJ1-3, with a tentative D call TRBD1 (6 bases). CDR1 is MNHEY and CDR2 is SVGAGI in the germline V gene. V was cut by 6 bases and J by 2 bases, with 11 bases left in between. The CDR3 is 14 residues long. This chain's CDR3 is CASRARDTGNTIYF. CDR3 sequence (DNA): TGTGCCAGCAGGGCCCGGGACACTGGAAACACCATATATTTT.

The rearrangement links TRBV5-4 to TRBJ2-2; D possibly corresponds to TRBD2 (6 bases). The germline V and J ends were trimmed by 0 bases and 1 base, with 10 bases remaining between them. The germline V gene has CDR1 SGHNT and CDR2 YYREEE (reference sequence). The CDR3 contains 16 residues. CDR3 residues: CASSLALAVNTGELFF. DNA of the CDR3: TGTGCCAGCAGCTTGGCACTAGCTGTGAACACCGGGGAGCTGTTTTTT.

This clone was detected a few times. The chain recombines TRBV2 with TRBJ1-1; D is undetermined. Deletions cut 2 bases from V and 4 bases from J, with 8 bases between. CDR1 is SNHLY and CDR2 is FYNNEI in the germline V gene. There are 13 residues in the CDR3. The CDR3 coding sequence is TGTGCCAGCAGTGAACTGGGGAGCACTGAAGCTTTCTTT. Translated: CASSELGSTEAFF.

This chain links TRBV5-5 with TRBJ2-1, with TRBD2 matching 10 bases. This CDR3 is 16 amino acids long. Germline trimming cut 4 bases from V and 0 bases from J; bases unmatched to any gene: 4. CDR1 SGHKS and CDR2 YYEKEE come from the germline V gene (reference sequence). In DNA, the CDR3 is TGTGCCAGCAGCGCCTCTAGCGGGGGCTCCTACAATGAGCAGTTCTTC. It specifies CASSASSGGSYNEQFF.